What follows are 24 T cell receptor beta chains derived from one specimen sequenced in a study of T cell clonality in common variable immunodeficiency. The protocol was immunoSEQ multiplex PCR, while the TCRdb copy is restricted to in-frame clones and leaves out a portion. This sample has some 44,000 clones, each found more than once. Sequencing input: peripheral blood mononuclear cells. These receptors were taken from a person between 18 and 75 years old in good health.

This clone was observed many times. The CDR3 end lies 3 residues beyond the end of the read and is filled in from the germline J gene. J is TRBJ2-5 and V is TRBV7-3, with D perhaps matching TRBD2 (5 bases). Germline V gene sequence: CDR1 SGHTA, CDR2 FQGTGA. The CDR3 runs 15 residues. V was trimmed by 0 bases and J by 4 bases, leaving 12 bases between them. The chain's CDR3 is CASSLTGSLAETQYF. The sequenced CDR3 bases are TGTGCCAGCAGCTTAACGGGGAGCCTAGCAGAGACC.

This clone was seen repeatedly, ten times or more. The CDR3 end falls 3 residues outside the read, so it is completed with the germline J gene. The chain is built from TRBV20-1 and TRBJ2-7; D remains ambiguous. The CDR3 is 13 amino acids. Germline values: CDR1 DFQATT, CDR2 SNEGSKA (reference sequence). The V end lost 5 bases, the J end lost 2 bases, and 13 bases lay between the germline ends. Partial CDR3 DNA: TGCAGTGCTCCCCTGAAAGGCACCTACGAG. Encoded protein: CSAPLKGTYE. The whole CDR3 region reads CSAPLKGTYEQYF.

This clone was observed many times. The CDR3 end lies 3 residues beyond the end of the read and is filled in from the germline J gene. The rearrangement joins TRBV29-1 to TRBJ2-3; 13 nucleotides align to TRBD2. Looked up from germline, CDR1 is SQVTM and CDR2 is ANQGSEA. This CDR3 has 17 amino acids. V dropped 4 bases and J dropped 1; count of bases not matched to a gene: 8. CDR3 region: CSVASGTSGGGTDTQYF. CDR3 DNA, as far as it was read: TGCAGCGTTGCCTCGGGAACTAGCGGGGGGGGCACAGATACG.

The sample holds many counts of this clone. The read ends 3 residues early relative to the CDR3; the germline J gene fills the gap. The gene calls are TRBV16 and TRBJ1-1; D remains ambiguous. The CDR3 consists of 12 residues. Per the germline V gene, CDR1 is KGHSY and CDR2 is FQNENV. Trimming shortened V by 2 bases and J by 1 base, and 2 bases separated the two germline ends. The CDR3 sequence: CASSQQNTEAFF. Partial CDR3 DNA: TGTGCCAGCAGCCAACAGAACACTGAA.

This clone was seen ten or more times. Sequencing ends 3 residues short of the CDR3 end; the germline J gene provides the rest. This chain connects TRBV4-2 to TRBJ1-1, with D unresolved. In germline, CDR1 is LGHNA, CDR2 YNFKEQ. The CDR3 runs to 14 residues. Trimming took off 0 bases at V and 1 base at J, with 6 bases between the two ends. The CDR3 bases that were read are TGTGCCAGCAGCCAAGAAGTCAGGAACACTGAA. It encodes CASSQEVRNTE. The CDR3 as a whole reads CASSQEVRNTEAFF.

This clone has at least ten counts. The read ends 3 residues shy of where the CDR3 ends; the end is completed using the germline J gene. The chain carries TRBV7-2 and TRBJ2-5; D call uncertain. The V end was cut by 2 bases, the J end by 5 bases, with 12 bases between. CDR3 length equals 14 residues. The germline V gene has CDR1 SGHTA and CDR2 FQGNSA. CDR3 sequence: CASSLNSALETQYF. Incomplete CDR3 DNA: TGTGCCAGCAGCTTAAATAGTGCGTTGGAGACC. Based on the CDR3 plus reference TRBV7-2 and TRBJ2-5, the full variable domain is GAGVSQSPSNKVTEKGKDVELRCDPISGHTALYWYRQSLGQGLEFLIYFQGNSAPDKSGLPSDRFSAERTGGSVSTLTIQRTQQEDSAVYLCASSLNSALETQYFGPGTRLLVL.

Note on this clone: The read terminates 3 residues ahead of where the CDR3 ends, so the germline J gene completes it. The gene calls are TRBV19 and TRBJ1-3, with D perhaps TRBD1 (6 bases). Deletions cut 7 bases from V and 0 bases from J, with 19 bases between. The CDR3 consists of 17 residues. Germline CDR1 and CDR2: LNHDA and SQIVND (reference sequence). CDR3 protein: CASTFGNRVYSGNTIYF. The covered CDR3 bases are TGTGCCAGTACCTTCGGGAACAGGGTCTACTCTGGAAACACC.

This clone was found many times. The sequence runs out 3 residues before the end of the CDR3; the remainder is reconstructed from the germline J gene. The chain uses TRBV9 and TRBJ2-7; 7 nucleotides line up with TRBD2. In germline, CDR1 is SGDLS, CDR2 YYNGEE. The CDR3 is 14 amino acids. Trimming removed 1 base from V and 2 bases from J; junction bases left unmatched: 3. Incomplete CDR3 DNA: TGTGCCAGCAGCGTACTAGCGGATACCTACGAG. It translates to CASSVLADTYE. The complete CDR3 sequence is CASSVLADTYEQYF.

This clone showed up many times. The CDR3 spells CASSLGQGTTEAFF. Partial CDR3 DNA: TGTGCCAGCAGCCTTGGACAGGGGACCACTGAA. The chain links TRBV7-9 to TRBJ1-1; 9 nucleotides agree with TRBD1. The read terminates 3 residues ahead of where the CDR3 ends, so the germline J gene completes it. Germline lookup yields CDR1 SEHNR and CDR2 FQNEAQ (reference sequence). The CDR3 contains 14 residues. V was pared by 5 bases and J by 4 bases, with 5 bases of the junction left unmatched.

This clone was counted many times. The read is 3 residues too short to cover the CDR3 end, so that end is filled in from the germline J gene. The chain combines TRBV4-1 with TRBJ2-2; D might be TRBD2 (5 bases). There are 16 residues in the CDR3. Trimming took off 2 bases at V and 1 base at J, with 11 bases between the two ends. CDR1 is MGHRA, CDR2 YSYEKL, per germline. The sequenced part of the CDR3 DNA is TGCGCCAGCAGCCAATCAGGCCGGGGGAACACCGGGGAG. Protein product: CASSQSGRGNTGE. The entire CDR3 is CASSQSGRGNTGELFF.

In its sample, this clone was seen many times. At one end, the junction sequence differs from germline, possibly due to a read error. The read finishes 3 residues shy of the CDR3 end, and the germline J gene is used to complete it. This chain uses TRBV4-2 with TRBJ1-2; TRBD1 agrees at 8 bases. The CDR3 loop spans 17 amino acids. The germline V gene encodes CDR1 LGHNA and CDR2 YNFKEQ. The sequenced part of the CDR3 DNA is TGCGCCAGCAGCCGAATCGGACAGGGAGGCGCTAACTATGGC. Translating it yields CASSRIGQGGANYG. The CDR3, in full, reads CASSRIGQGGANYGYTF.

This clone was observed a handful of times. The read terminates 3 residues before the CDR3 end, so the remaining end is supplied by the germline J gene. The chain employs TRBV2 and TRBJ2-5, with D hard to call. Trimming pared 4 bases from V and 5 bases from J, leaving 8 bases between. Germline CDR1 reads SNHLY; CDR2 reads FYNNEI. There are 12 residues in the CDR3. The CDR3 protein is CASSASLETQYF. The covered CDR3 bases are TGTGCCAGCAGTGCTAGTCTTGAGACC.

This clone was found many times. The read terminates 3 residues ahead of where the CDR3 ends, so the germline J gene completes it. The chain has TRBV10-3 and TRBJ2-3; 7 bases line up with TRBD1. CDR1 is ENHRY and CDR2 is SYGVKD in the germline V gene. The CDR3 is 16 amino acids. Germline trimming cut 6 bases from V and 2 bases from J; bases unmatched to any gene: 11. CDR3 sequence: CAIRAISGGNTDTQYF. The sequenced part of the CDR3 DNA is TGTGCCATCAGGGCCATATCAGGGGGTAACACAGATACG.

This clone has ten or more counts. The missing CDR3 end, 3 residues past where the read stops, is filled in from the germline J gene. The chain carries TRBV7-9 and TRBJ1-2, with a weak D call TRBD1 (5 bases). Germline V CDR1 and CDR2: SEHNR, FQNEAQ (reference sequence). The CDR3 sequence is 11 residues long. CDR3 sequence reads: CASSPLDSYTF. Partial CDR3 DNA: TGTGCCAGCAGCCCCCTCGACAGT.

This clone was detected only a few times. The CDR3 end falls 3 residues outside the read, so it is completed with the germline J gene. The rearrangement links TRBV5-1 to TRBJ1-1; D unclear. Germline V gene sequence: CDR1 SGHRS, CDR2 YFSETQ. The CDR3 runs to 14 residues. The sequenced CDR3 bases are TGCGCCAGCAGCTTGGAAATTCCGACAACGGAA. Its protein product is CASSLEIPTTE. The full-length CDR3 reads as CASSLEIPTTEAFF.

This clone was counted at least ten times. Sequencing ends 3 residues short of the CDR3 end; the germline J gene provides the rest. The chain carries TRBV5-1 and TRBJ2-3, with D tentatively TRBD2 (6 bases). CDR3 size: 14 residues. V lost 3 bases to trimming and J lost 6 bases, with 14 bases between them. Germline V gives CDR1 SGHRS, CDR2 YFSETQ. The CDR3: CASSSGDSPDTQYF. CDR3 DNA, as far as it was read: TGCGCCAGCAGCTCGGGGGACTCCCCGGATACG. The full variable domain, with the rest looked up from reference TRBV5-1 and TRBJ2-3, is KAGVTQTPRYLIKTRGQQVTLSCSPISGHRSVSWYQQTPGQGLQFLFEYFSETQRNKGNFPGRFSGRQFSNSRSEMNVSTLELGDSALYLCASSSGDSPDTQYFGPGTRLTVL.

This clone was found many times. The read stops 3 residues short of the end of the CDR3; the missing end is completed from the germline J gene. This sequence joins TRBV7-6 and TRBJ2-1, with D tentatively TRBD2 (6 bases). CDR1 SGHVS and CDR2 FNYEAQ come from the germline V gene. The length of the CDR3 is 16 residues. V was trimmed by 8 bases and J by 1 base, leaving 18 bases between them. CDR3 DNA (partial): TGTGCCAGCTCTCTAGCCGGGGGTGGTTCCTACAATGAG. It translates to CASSLAGGGSYNE. The full CDR3 is CASSLAGGGSYNEQFF.

At least ten counts were recorded for this clone. The read ends 3 residues before the CDR3 terminus; that terminus is restored from the germline J gene. The chain carries TRBV20-1 and TRBJ2-2; D not certain. The germline gives CDR1 DFQATT, CDR2 SNEGSKA (reference sequence). The ends were cut back, 6 bases at V and 4 bases at J, with 18 bases in the middle. The CDR3 runs to 15 residues. The part of the CDR3 DNA that was read is TGCAGTGCCCAAAAAATAGCCCCGAGCACCGGGGAG. This encodes CSAQKIAPSTGE. The full CDR3 protein reads CSAQKIAPSTGELFF.

The table lists this clone with many counts. Coverage ceases 3 residues before the CDR3 finishes, and the germline J gene fills in the end. The rearrangement joins TRBV5-4 to TRBJ1-6; 7 bases match TRBD1. The CDR3 is 14 amino acids. The germline gives CDR1 SGHNT, CDR2 YYREEE (reference sequence). After removal of 2 bases from V and 5 bases from J, the junction contained 1 base not matched to a gene. CDR3 in amino acids: CASSFGQDNSPLHF. The part of the CDR3 DNA that was read is TGTGCCAGCAGCTTTGGACAGGATAATTCACCC.

This clone turned up a few times. The CDR3 bases that were read are TGTGCCAGCAGCTTAGATGCCAGCTCCTACGAG. Translated, it gives CASSLDASSYE. The CDR3, in full, reads CASSLDASSYEQYF. The chain recombines TRBV13 with TRBJ2-7; D not resolved. The read stops 3 residues short of the end of the CDR3; the missing end is completed from the germline J gene. Germline CDR1 is PRHDT and CDR2 is FYEKMQ (reference sequence). CDR3 length equals 14 residues. The germline V and J ends were trimmed by 1 base and 0 bases, with 7 bases remaining between them. The complete variable domain, with remaining parts taken from reference TRBV13 and TRBJ2-7, reads AAGVIQSPRHLIKEKRETATLKCYPIPRHDTVYWYQQGPGQDPQFLISFYEKMQSDKGSIPDRFSAQQFSDYHSELNMSSLELGDSALYFCASSLDASSYEQYFGPGTRLTVT.

This clone was detected many times. The CDR3 end lies 3 residues beyond the end of the read and is filled in from the germline J gene. The J gene is TRBJ2-7, the V gene TRBV5-1; 9 bases are a match to TRBD1. Germline V gives CDR1 SGHRS, CDR2 YFSETQ. V shed 3 bases and J 1 base; nucleotides not matched to a gene: 5. There are 15 residues in the CDR3. The CDR3 bases that were read are TGCGCCAGCAGCTACACCGGGACAGGGTCCTACGAG. Residues: CASSYTGTGSYE. The entire CDR3 protein is CASSYTGTGSYEQYF.

This clone was seen many times. The read gets to within 3 residues of the CDR3 end, and the germline J gene fills in the rest. V and J are TRBV5-1 and TRBJ2-5, with unresolved D. The CDR3 is 16 residues long. The germline gives CDR1 SGHRS, CDR2 YFSETQ. The V and J ends lost 7 bases and 5 bases respectively, with 24 bases between them. CDR3 sequence: CASGDLELAAEETQYF. The sequenced part of the CDR3 DNA is TGCGCCAGCGGCGATCTGGAGCTTGCCGCGGAGGAGACC.

This clone was seen many times. The CDR3 end is not reached by the read, which stops 3 residues before it; the germline J gene fills it in. The chain uses TRBV19 and TRBJ2-6; TRBD2 is a possible D gene (6 bases). Per germline, CDR1 LNHDA and CDR2 SQIVND (reference sequence). This CDR3 comprises 16 residues. Trimming removed 3 bases from V and 2 bases from J, with 11 bases in between. The CDR3 loop is CASSIMGGTGANVLTF. CDR3 DNA, as far as it was read: TGTGCCAGTAGTATTATGGGGGGAACTGGGGCCAACGTC.

This clone has at least ten counts. Sequencing ends 3 residues short of the CDR3 end; the germline J gene provides the rest. The J gene is TRBJ2-2, the V gene TRBV28, with TRBD1 matching 10 bases. Germline assignment: CDR1 MDHEN and CDR2 SYDVKM. Unmatched junction bases numbered 9, after V lost 5 bases and J lost 6 bases. This CDR3 region has 16 residues. The CDR3 reads CASSGSGTGVSGELFF. The CDR3 DNA, read in part, is TGTGCCAGCAGTGGATCCGGGACAGGGGTTTCCGGGGAG.